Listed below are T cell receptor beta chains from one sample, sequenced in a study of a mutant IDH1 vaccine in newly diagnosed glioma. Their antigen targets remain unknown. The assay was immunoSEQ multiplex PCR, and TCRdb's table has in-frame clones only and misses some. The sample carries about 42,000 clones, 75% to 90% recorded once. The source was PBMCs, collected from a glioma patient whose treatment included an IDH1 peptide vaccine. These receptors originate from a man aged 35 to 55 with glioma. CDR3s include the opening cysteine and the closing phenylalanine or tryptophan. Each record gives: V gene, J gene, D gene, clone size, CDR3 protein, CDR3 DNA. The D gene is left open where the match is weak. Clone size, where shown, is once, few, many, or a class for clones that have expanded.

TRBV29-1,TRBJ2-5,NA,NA,CSAPSTLFQETQYF,TGCAGCGCGCCTTCGACACTCTTCCAAGAGACCCAGTACTTC
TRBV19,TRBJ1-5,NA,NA,CASSMGKGGYSNQPQHF,TGTGCCAGTAGTATGGGGAAAGGGGGGTATAGCAATCAGCCCCAGCATTTT
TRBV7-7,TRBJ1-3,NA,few,CASSRTPSGNTIYF,TGTGCTAGCAGCCGGACACCGTCGGGAAACACCATATATTTT
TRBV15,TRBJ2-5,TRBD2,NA,CATSVLAGLFQETQYF,TGTGCCACCTCCGTACTAGCGGGATTATTTCAAGAGACCCAGTACTTC
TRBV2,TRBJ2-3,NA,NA,CASSEAGGVRPSPDTQYF,TGTGCCAGCAGTGAAGCAGGGGGTGTGCGGCCTTCCCCCGATACGCAGTATTTT
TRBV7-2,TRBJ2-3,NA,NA,CASSKGLSTDTQYF,TGTGCCAGCAGCAAAGGACTCAGCACAGATACGCAGTATTTT
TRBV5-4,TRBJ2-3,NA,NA,CASSQQGAADTQYF,TGTGCCAGCAGTCAACAGGGAGCGGCGGATACGCAGTATTTT
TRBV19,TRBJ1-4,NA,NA,CASRGGSSNEKLFF,TGTGCCAGTCGAGGGGGGTCATCTAATGAAAAACTGTTTTTT
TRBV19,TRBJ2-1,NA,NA,CASSDYTRALGPFF,TGTGCCAGTAGTGACTACACCCGGGCCCTCGGGCCGTTCTTC
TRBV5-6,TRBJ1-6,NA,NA,CASSFQYNSPLHF,TGTGCCAGCAGTTTTCAGTATAATTCACCCCTCCACTTT
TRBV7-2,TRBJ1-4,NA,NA,CASSPQGEKLFF,TGTGCCAGCAGCCCCCAGGGTGAAAAACTGTTTTTT
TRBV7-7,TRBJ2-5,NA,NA,CASSLTTGAIQTQYF,TGTGCCAGCAGCTTAACAACGGGGGCGATACAGACCCAGTACTTC
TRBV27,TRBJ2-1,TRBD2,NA,CASSFLLAVSSYNEQFF,TGTGCCAGCAGTTTCTTACTAGCGGTGAGCTCCTACAATGAGCAGTTCTTC
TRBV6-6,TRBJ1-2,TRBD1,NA,CASTRDRGAYGYTF,TGTGCCAGCACTCGGGACAGGGGCGCATATGGCTACACCTTC
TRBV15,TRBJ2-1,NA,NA,CATGLARKYNEQFF,TGTGCCACCGGTCTAGCGCGCAAATACAATGAGCAGTTCTTC
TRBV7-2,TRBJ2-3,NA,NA,CASSPIMTDTQYF,TGTGCCAGCAGCCCAATAATGACAGATACGCAGTATTTT
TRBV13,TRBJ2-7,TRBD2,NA,CASSLSSGSYEQYF,TGTGCCAGCAGCTTGTCGAGCGGGAGTTACGAGCAGTACTTC
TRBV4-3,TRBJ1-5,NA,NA,CASSQDRNQPQHF,TGCGCCAGCAGCCAAGATAGAAATCAGCCCCAGCATTTT
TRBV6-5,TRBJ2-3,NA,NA,CASSPVVSDTQYF,TGTGCCAGCAGTCCCGTCGTCTCAGATACGCAGTATTTT
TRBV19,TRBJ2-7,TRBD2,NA,CASSALAGGAYEQYF,TGTGCCAGTAGTGCCCTAGCGGGAGGAGCCTACGAGCAGTACTTC
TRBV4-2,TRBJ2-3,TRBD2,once,CASSQVSGSPADTQYF,TGTGCCAGCAGCCAAGTTAGCGGGAGCCCGGCAGATACGCAGTATTTT
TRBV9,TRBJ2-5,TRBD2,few,CASSVRGSVETQYF,TGTGCCAGCAGCGTCCGCGGGAGTGTCGAGACCCAGTACTTC
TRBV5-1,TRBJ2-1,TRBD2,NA,CASSLAGTSGSKNEQFF,TGCGCCAGCAGCTTGGCTGGGACTAGCGGGAGTAAGAATGAGCAGTTCTTC
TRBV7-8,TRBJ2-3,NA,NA,CASTAGPGGDTQYF,TGTGCCAGCACCGCGGGGCCTGGGGGGGATACGCAGTATTTT
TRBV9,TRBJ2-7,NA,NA,CASSVGPQGEQYF,TGTGCCAGCAGCGTAGGACCCCAGGGGGAGCAGTACTTC
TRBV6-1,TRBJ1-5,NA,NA,CASSESNVQGGQPQHF,TGTGCCAGCAGTGAATCAAACGTCCAGGGAGGTCAGCCCCAGCATTTT
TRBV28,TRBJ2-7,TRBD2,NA,CASRTAAVAGVF,TGTGCCAGCAGGACCGCGGCGGTAGCGGGGGTCTTC
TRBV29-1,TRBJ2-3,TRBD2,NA,CSVVGGSGDTQYF,TGCAGCGTTGTCGGCGGGAGTGGTGATACGCAGTATTTT
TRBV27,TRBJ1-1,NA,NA,CASSLTMYTEAFF,TGTGCCAGCAGTTTAACGATGTACACTGAAGCTTTCTTT
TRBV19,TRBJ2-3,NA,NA,CASRNTDTQYF,TGTGCCAGTAGGAACACAGATACGCAGTATTTT
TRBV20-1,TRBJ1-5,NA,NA,CSAVNQPQHF,TGCAGTGCTGTCAATCAGCCCCAGCATTTT
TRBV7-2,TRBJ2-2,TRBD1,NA,CASSRWDSRSRGGGELFF,TGTGCCAGCTCCCGATGGGACAGCCGATCAAGAGGGGGCGGGGAGCTGTTTTTT
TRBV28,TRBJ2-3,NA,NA,CASSPGNTDTQYF,TGTGCCAGCAGCCCAGGGAACACAGATACGCAGTATTTT
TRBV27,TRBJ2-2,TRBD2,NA,CASSLGPPGGPGGELFF,TGTGCCAGCAGTTTAGGTCCCCCGGGAGGGCCAGGCGGGGAGCTGTTTTTT
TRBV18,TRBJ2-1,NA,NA,CASSPPVLAEQFF,TGTGCCAGCTCACCACCGGTTCTAGCGGAGCAGTTCTTC
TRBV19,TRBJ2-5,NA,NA,CASSTSTVTQETQYF,TGTGCCAGTAGTACCTCGACAGTTACTCAAGAGACCCAGTACTTC
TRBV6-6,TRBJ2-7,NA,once,CASVGGQGYEQYF,TGTGCCAGTGTCGGGGGGCAGGGCTACGAGCAGTACTTC
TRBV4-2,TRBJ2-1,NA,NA,CASSQVGLDEQFF,TGTGCCAGCAGCCAAGTAGGGCTCGATGAGCAGTTCTTC
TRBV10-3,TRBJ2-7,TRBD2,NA,CAISGALAGGSYEQYF,TGTGCCATCAGTGGAGCCCTAGCGGGAGGATCTTACGAGCAGTACTTC
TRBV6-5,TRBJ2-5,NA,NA,CASSYFRGRETQYF,TGTGCCAGCAGTTACTTCAGGGGCAGAGAGACCCAGTACTTC
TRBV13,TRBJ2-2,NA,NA,CASSFRALSGELFF,TGTGCCAGCAGCTTCCGAGCCTTAAGCGGGGAGCTGTTTTTT
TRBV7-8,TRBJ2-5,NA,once,CASSLKGWLDWTQYF,TGTGCCAGCAGCTTAAAGGGCTGGCTTGATTGGACCCAGTACTTC
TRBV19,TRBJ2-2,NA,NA,CASSMSAPFTGELFF,TGTGCCAGTAGTATGTCAGCGCCTTTCACCGGGGAGCTGTTTTTT
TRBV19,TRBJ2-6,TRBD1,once,CASTPRQGSGANVLTF,TGTGCCAGTACCCCGAGACAGGGGTCTGGGGCCAACGTCCTGACTTTC
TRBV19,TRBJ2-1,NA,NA,CASSKYNEQFF,TGTGCCAGTAGTAAATACAATGAGCAGTTCTTC
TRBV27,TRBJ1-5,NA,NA,CASSFRLSNQPQHF,TGTGCCAGCAGTTTTCGACTGAGCAATCAGCCCCAGCATTTT
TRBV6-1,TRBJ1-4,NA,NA,CASSGTGNEKLFF,TGTGCCAGCAGCGGGACGGGTAATGAAAAACTGTTTTTT
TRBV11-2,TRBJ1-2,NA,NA,CASRSPRAGSYGYTF,TGTGCCAGCCGATCTCCTCGGGCAGGGAGCTATGGCTACACCTTC
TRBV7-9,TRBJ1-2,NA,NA,CASSLGNYGYTF,TGTGCCAGCAGCTTAGGGAACTATGGCTACACCTTC
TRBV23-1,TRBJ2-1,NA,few,CASSQSRGNEQFF,TGCGCCAGCAGTCAATCCCGGGGCAATGAGCAGTTCTTC
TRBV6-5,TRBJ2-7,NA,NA,CASSYMVGPYEQYF,TGTGCCAGCAGTTACATGGTTGGACCCTACGAGCAGTACTTC
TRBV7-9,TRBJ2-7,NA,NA,CASSPPMAGYEQYF,TGTGCCAGCAGCCCCCCAATGGCGGGATACGAGCAGTACTTC
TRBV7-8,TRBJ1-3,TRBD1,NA,CASRSGTGVGNTIYF,TGTGCCAGCAGATCCGGGACAGGGGTTGGAAACACCATATATTTT